The next 20 T cell receptor beta chains were all read from a single sample in a study of read filtering for tumor transcriptome and immune sequencing (dated by TCRdb to about 2020). Instrument on record: Illumina HiSeq 4000. TCR libraries were constructed from roughly 380 ng RNA using the Immunoverse kit, and molecular barcoded adaptors covering alpha/delta and beta/gamma chains were employed. TCRdb took the public reads, trimmed them with fastp at Q25, ran MiXCR for clone calling and kept in-frame beta chains. A single entry per CDR3 protein holds the most common genes and DNA from its merged rows. The sample table shows more than 20,000 distinct CDR3 sequences, and 20% to 25% are seen once. The leading ten clones occupy about half of the sample. Material: a population of CD138-negative cells sorted from bone marrow. The cell subset or site label here, explained by the study, means: bone marrow mononuclear cells depleted of CD138+ plasma/myeloma cells by negative magnetic selection. The receptors come from a donor aged 40 or over with multiple myeloma.

This clonotype was found many times. The chain links TRBV30 to TRBJ2-6; D is tentatively TRBD1 or TRBD2 (5 bases each). Germline V CDR1 and CDR2: GTSNPN, SVGIG (reference sequence). V dropped 3 bases and J dropped 0 bases, with 15 bases sitting between them. The CDR3 length is 17 residues. The CDR3 sequence: CAWSPPGRASGANVLTF. As DNA, the CDR3 is TGTGCCTGGAGCCCCCCGGGACGGGCCTCTGGGGCCAACGTCCTGACTTTC.

A word on this clonotype: A read error may be the cause here, since a much bigger clone is one base away. The chain joins TRBV11-2 to TRBJ1-3, with a possible D match to TRBD1 (5 bases). The V gene lost 5 bases and the J gene lost 1 base, with 9 bases spanning the gap. The length of the CDR3 is 14 residues. Germline V gene lookup returns CDR1 SGHAT and CDR2 FQNNGV. The CDR3 nucleotides read TGTGCCAGCAGCCTCGGGGGTTCTGGAAACACCATATATTTT. As protein: CASSLGGSGNTIYF.

This clonotype has more than one count but fewer than ten. This may come from a read error, since a much larger clone is one base off. V is TRBV19 and J is TRBJ1-4, with TRBD1 as a possible D gene (6 bases). From germline, CDR1 is LNHDA and CDR2 SQIVND (reference sequence). This CDR3 comprises 15 residues. This CDR3 is CARSNSGATNEKLFF. CDR3 DNA: TGTGCCAGAAGTAACTCAGGGGCAACTAATGAAAAACTGTTTTTT.

In this sample, this clonotype turned up many times. This rearrangement joins TRBV3-1 to TRBJ2-1; TRBD2 aligns across 9 bases. The trim removed 3 bases at V and 6 bases at J, leaving 12 bases unmatched. The CDR3 runs to 17 residues. CDR1 is LGHDT and CDR2 is YNNKEL in the germline V gene (reference sequence). CDR3 DNA: TGTGCCAGCAGCCATCGAGTCGGAGCGGGGGGAGGCAATGAGCAGTTCTTC. It codes for CASSHRVGAGGGNEQFF.

This clonotype was recorded at least ten times. The rearrangement joins TRBV28 to TRBJ2-3; no clear D gene. The V and J ends lost 6 bases and 1 base respectively, with 8 bases between them. Germline CDR1 and CDR2: MDHEN and SYDVKM. CDR3 length: 13 residues. The CDR3 nucleotides are TGTGCCAGCAGATTACGGGGCACAGATACGCAGTATTTT. It translates to CASRLRGTDTQYF.

The chain combines TRBV28 with TRBJ1-1; the D gene is possibly TRBD1 (5 bases). This CDR3 has 14 residues. Germline V gene data show CDR1 as MDHEN and CDR2 as SYDVKM. The V gene lost 6 bases and the J gene lost 0 bases, with 11 bases spanning the gap. CDR3 residues: CASSWGTVNTEAFF. CDR3 DNA: TGTGCCAGCAGCTGGGGGACCGTGAACACTGAAGCTTTCTTT.

This clonotype was picked up many times. The chain joins TRBV29-1 to TRBJ2-1; D remains unclear. The CDR3 is 12 amino acids. CDR1 and CDR2 from the germline V gene are SQVTM and ANQGSEA. V lost 5 bases to trimming and J lost 1 base, with 6 bases between them. The DNA of the CDR3 is TGCAGCGTTTCCGGGTCCTACAATGAGCAGTTCTTC. This sequence encodes CSVSGSYNEQFF.

In its sample, this clonotype was seen a few times. The rearrangement joins TRBV7-2 to TRBJ2-3, with 15 bases lining up with TRBD2. V was clipped by 5 bases and J by 14 bases; unmatched bases: 17. Germline CDR1 and CDR2: SGHTA and FQGNSA. The CDR3 runs to 17 residues. The chain's CDR3 is CASSTGLAGGQGASPYF. In DNA form, the CDR3 reads TGTGCCAGCAGCACGGGACTAGCGGGGGGACAAGGGGCTTCTCCGTATTTT.

As to this clonotype: Given a much more abundant clone one base away, this may be a read error. This chain connects TRBV27 to TRBJ2-3; D gene ambiguous. CDR1 MNHEY and CDR2 SMNVEV come from the germline V gene (reference sequence). The CDR3 totals 16 residues. The CDR3 coding sequence is TGTGCCGGCAGTTTATTCCCAAGACCTTACACAGATACGCAGTATTTT. Its translation is CAGSLFPRPYTDTQYF.

This clonotype was seen many times. The genes are TRBV4-1 and TRBJ1-5; D remains ambiguous. CDR3 size: 15 residues. Trimming shortened V by 1 base and J by 7 bases, and 14 bases separated the two germline ends. The germline gives CDR1 MGHRA, CDR2 YSYEKL. CDR3 coding DNA: TGCGCCAGCAGCCAAGGGAGGAATAGCGAACAGCCCCAGCATTTT. Its translation is CASSQGRNSEQPQHF.

About this clonotype: A read error may account for a junction end that differs from germline. The chain uses TRBV28 and TRBJ2-7, with unresolved D. The CDR3 loop spans 12 amino acids. Per the germline V gene, CDR1 is MDHEN and CDR2 is SYDVKM. The CDR3 loop is CASRVGSSEQYF. In DNA, the CDR3 is TGTGCCAGCAGGGTAGGATCCTCCGAGCAGTACTTC.

Comments on this clonotype: Given a much more abundant clone one base away, this may be a read error. V and J are TRBV20-1 and TRBJ2-5; D possibly uses TRBD1 or TRBD2 (5 bases each). Germline CDR1 is DFQATT and CDR2 is SNEGSKA (reference sequence). The CDR3 is 14 residues long. The V and J ends lost 6 bases and 4 bases respectively, with 18 bases between them. This CDR3 is CSAPDGAPGETQYF. The CDR3 region has the DNA TGCAGTGCCCCAGACGGGGCCCCGGGAGAGACCCAGTACTTC.

This clonotype was recorded at least ten times. The rearrangement links TRBV6-2 or TRBV6-3 to TRBJ1-1; D remains ambiguous. Trimming cost V 6 bases and J 3 bases, with 17 bases left between them. The germline V gene encodes CDR1 MNHEY and CDR2 SVGEGT. The CDR3 contains 15 residues. This CDR3 reads CASREARLQDTEAFF. In nucleotides, the CDR3 is TGTGCCAGCAGGGAGGCCCGTCTCCAGGACACTGAAGCTTTCTTT.

This clonotype was seen repeatedly, ten times or more. The chain combines TRBV7-9 with TRBJ2-1; D remains unclear. The CDR3 runs to 12 residues. V was trimmed by 1 base and J by 7 bases, leaving 5 bases between them. Germline assignment: CDR1 SEHNR and CDR2 FQNEAQ (reference sequence). CDR3 loop: CASSLGQNEQFF. DNA of the CDR3: TGTGCCAGCAGCTTAGGACAAAATGAGCAGTTCTTC.

This clonotype was observed at least ten times. The J gene is TRBJ2-3, the V gene TRBV20-1; TRBD2 matches 8 bases. V gave up 3 bases and J gave up 15 bases; unmatched junction bases: 14. Germline lookup yields CDR1 DFQATT and CDR2 SNEGSKA (reference sequence). The CDR3 loop spans 13 amino acids. In DNA form, the CDR3 reads TGCAGTGCTAGTACTAGCGGTGATACTATTCCCTATTTT. This encodes CSASTSGDTIPYF.

Note on this clonotype: A read error is possible here, since a much larger clone lies one base away. The genes are TRBV29-1 and TRBJ2-2; D perhaps matches TRBD2 (6 bases). V was trimmed by 7 bases and J by 0 bases, leaving 12 bases between them. CDR1 is SQVTM and CDR2 is ANQGSEA in the germline V gene. The CDR3 extends over 14 amino acids. CDR3 in amino acids: CSAMAGSNTGELFF. In DNA, the CDR3 is TGCAGCGCAATGGCGGGGTCGAACACCGGGGAGCTGTTTTTT.

A remark on this clonotype: This may be a read error: a much more frequent sequence differs by one nucleotide. The chain links TRBV7-2 to TRBJ2-5; possibly TRBD2 for D (6 bases). This CDR3 contains 14 residues. Germline assignment: CDR1 SGHTA and CDR2 FQGNSA. Written as DNA, the CDR3 is TGTGCCGGCAGCTGGGTGGATGGAGGGGAGACCCAGTACTTC. Protein product: CAGSWVDGGETQYF.

A few counts support this clonotype. This chain uses TRBV7-2 with TRBJ1-5, with D hard to call. V was cut by 4 bases and J by 7 bases, with 14 bases left in between. The CDR3 spans 14 residues. Germline V CDR1 and CDR2: SGHTA, FQGNSA. The CDR3 is CASSSGLGRQPQHF. The CDR3 DNA sequence: TGTGCCAGCAGCTCCGGGTTAGGGAGACAGCCCCAGCATTTT.

This clonotype was recorded at least ten times. The chain has TRBV11-2 and TRBJ1-1, with no clear D. Trimming stripped 1 base from V and 1 base from J, with 7 bases between. The CDR3 has 14 amino acids. Germline CDR1 reads SGHAT; CDR2 reads FQNNGV. CDR3: CASSLGERNTEAFF. In nucleotides, the CDR3 is TGTGCCAGCAGCTTAGGGGAACGGAACACTGAAGCTTTCTTT. The whole variable domain, remainder taken from reference TRBV11-2 and TRBJ1-1, is EAGVAQSPRYKIIEKRQSVAFWCNPISGHATLYWYQQILGQGPKLLIQFQNNGVVDDSQLPKDRFSAERLKGVDSTLKIQPAKLEDSAVYLCASSLGERNTEAFFGQGTRLTVV.

The table lists this clonotype with many counts. The chain employs TRBV27 and TRBJ2-3, with TRBD2 matching 11 bases. The junction had 12 bases not matched to a gene; V was cut back by 8 bases and J by 5 bases. The CDR3 loop spans 16 amino acids. The germline V gene encodes CDR1 MNHEY and CDR2 SMNVEV (reference sequence). CDR3 residues: CASRPPTSGGRDTQYF. In DNA form, the CDR3 reads TGTGCCAGCCGCCCCCCCACTAGCGGGGGACGAGATACGCAGTATTTT.